The clone carrying this T cell receptor beta chain turned up a few times. The antigen is undetermined. Other DNA sequences in this sample translate to the same CDR3. Expressed TCRB transcripts were sequenced, since all the RNA that had been isolated was reverse transcribed. The protocol was immunoSEQ multiplex PCR, while the TCRdb copy is restricted to in-frame clones and leaves out a portion. The table lists about 900,000 clones, about a sixth of them singletons. The CDR3 consists of 14 residues. The ends lost 5 bases at V and 4 bases at J; junction bases unmatched: 5. Germline V gives CDR1 SGHNT, CDR2 YYREEE (reference sequence). About 120 mL of blood, on average, came from one heparinised draw per donor. The data stem from a study of beta chain features in type 1 diabetes. Study-level results: Among all four CD4+ subsets, Type 1 diabetes patients had TCRB CDR3s that were moderately but significantly shorter.

The chain combines TRBV5-4 with TRBJ1-1; TRBD1 matches at 10 bases. This receptor was taken from a woman aged 18-29 years in good health. The specimen sequenced was naive CD4+ T cells from blood. The CDR3 reads CASRNGQGGTEAFF. Written as DNA, the CDR3 is TGTGCCAGCAGAAACGGACAGGGGGGCACTGAAGCTTTCTTT.